Included here is one T cell receptor beta chain sequence, with context. What it binds is unknown. CDR1 is SNHLY, CDR2 FYNNEI, per germline. V shed 6 bases, J shed 6 bases, and the junction held 15 bases outside the gene matches. CDR3 length: 16 residues. The sample originates from a study of shared clonotypes between healthy human individuals. General observations from the study: Naive subsets typically showed greater estimated richness than memory subsets.

Sequenced by immunoSEQ multiplex PCR; TCRdb stores in-frame clones only, minus some. The data contain around 2.3 million clones, more than 90% of them seen just once; the ten biggest clones take up roughly 0.13%. The TCR sequence derives from a man younger than 30 in good health. The J gene is TRBJ2-7, the V gene TRBV2; 9 bases line up with TRBD1. Material: naive CD4+ T cells sorted from blood. As for subset: CD45RA+ positively selected. CDR3 in DNA: TGTGCCAGCAGCGAGAGGACAGGGGCGACGCCCCTCGAGCAGTACTTC. It translates to CASSERTGATPLEQYF. The full variable domain, with the rest looked up from reference TRBV2 and TRBJ2-7, is EPEVTQTPSHQVTQMGQEVILRCVPISNHLYFYWYRQILGQKVEFLVSFYNNEISEKSEIFDDQFSVERPDGSNFTLKIRSTKLEDSAMYFCASSERTGATPLEQYFGPGTRLTVT.